Listed below are T cell receptor beta chains from one sample, sequenced in a study of PD-1 blockade in classical Hodgkin lymphoma. Here immunoSEQ multiplex PCR was the method, and the copy in TCRdb shows in-frame clones only, minus some. This table holds 27,000 or so clones, approximately 89% found once. Sample: CD4+ T cells from blood, taken before the fourth cycle of nivolumab. These receptors all come from a human donor with classical Hodgkin lymphoma. Both conserved end residues are part of each CDR3. A D gene is named only where the DNA matches it firmly. Some rows have no size entry. The others give once, few or many, or a class for an expanded clone.

D,J,size,V,DNA,CDR3
TRBD2,TRBJ2-3,NA,TRBV4-3,TGCGCCAGCAGCCAAGACTGGGGGCATAGGACTAGCGGGAGGGCCTTCACAGATACGCAGTATTTT,CASSQDWGHRTSGRAFTDTQYF
TRBD1,TRBJ2-1,NA,TRBV29-1,TGCAGCGTGGAAGGGACAGGGGGTTACAATGAGCAGTTCTTC,CSVEGTGGYNEQFF
TRBD1,TRBJ1-1,few,TRBV11-2,TGTGCCAGCAGCTTAGAGGCAGGGGGTACTGAAGCTTTCTTT,CASSLEAGGTEAFF
TRBD1,TRBJ1-5,few,TRBV2,TGTGCCAGCAGCGCGACAGGGAGGGATCAGCCCCAGCATTTT,CASSATGRDQPQHF
NA,TRBJ2-1,NA,TRBV10-1,TGCGCCAGCAGTGATAGGGGTTTTATTCCCTACAATGAGCAGTTCTTC,CASSDRGFIPYNEQFF
NA,TRBJ2-2,NA,TRBV18,TGTGCCAGCTCACTACAAAACACCGGGGAGCTGTTTTTT,CASSLQNTGELFF
NA,TRBJ1-1,NA,TRBV6-5,TGTGCCAGCACTAAACAGGGATACACTGAAGCTTTCTTT,CASTKQGYTEAFF
NA,TRBJ1-4,NA,TRBV25-1,TGTGCCAGCAGCGAATCCGACAGATCTAATGAAAAACTGTTTTTT,CASSESDRSNEKLFF
NA,TRBJ1-1,NA,TRBV9,TGTGCCAGCAGCGTGGGGCCAGGTGAAGCTTTCTTT,CASSVGPGEAFF
NA,TRBJ1-3,NA,TRBV7-2,TGTGCCAGCAGCTTAGCGTGGACAAATGGAAACACCATATATTTT,CASSLAWTNGNTIYF
NA,TRBJ1-2,NA,TRBV6-5,TGTGCCAGCAGTTACTACGCGGGGAGAAGAGGCTATGGCTACACCTTC,CASSYYAGRRGYGYTF
NA,TRBJ1-1,NA,TRBV5-4,TGTGCCAGCAGCTTGGGGGTGAACACTGAAGCTTTCTTT,CASSLGVNTEAFF
TRBD2,TRBJ2-1,NA,TRBV4-2,TGTGCCAGCAGCCCACCCGCGGGAGGGGGCTACAATGAGCAGTTCTTC,CASSPPAGGGYNEQFF
NA,TRBJ2-3,NA,TRBV19,TGTGCCAGTAGTTACGATCTAGGGACAGATACGCAGTATTTT,CASSYDLGTDTQYF
TRBD2,TRBJ2-5,NA,TRBV12-5,TGTGCTAGTGGTTTCCACGGACTAGCGGGAGGCCAAGAGACCCAGTACTTC,CASGFHGLAGGQETQYF
NA,TRBJ1-4,once,TRBV6-6,TGTGCCAGCAGTTACTCGTCGGGTTCGGAAAAACTGTTTTTT,CASSYSSGSEKLFF
TRBD1,TRBJ1-1,NA,TRBV30,TGTGCCTGGAGTGAGGGGGCAGGTCGCCCTGAAGCTTTCTTT,CAWSEGAGRPEAFF
TRBD1,TRBJ2-7,NA,TRBV7-9,TGTGCCCTAACCGGGGACAGGGGTCTAGAGGGATCCTACGAGCAGTACTTC,CALTGDRGLEGSYEQYF
NA,TRBJ1-1,NA,TRBV7-2,TGTGCCAGCAGCTTAGTAATTTCCATGAACACTGAAGCTTTCTTT,CASSLVISMNTEAFF
NA,TRBJ1-5,NA,TRBV4-2,TGTGCCAGCAGCCAAGATGGTAAGGGGACTCAGCCCCAGCATTTT,CASSQDGKGTQPQHF
NA,TRBJ2-5,NA,TRBV6-5,TGTGCCAGTCAACGGGAGTTCTGGGAGACCCAGTACTTC,CASQREFWETQYF
TRBD1,TRBJ1-1,NA,TRBV18,TGTGCCAGCTCATCCCGGACAGGGGCTAAAAGGACTGAAGCTTTCTTT,CASSSRTGAKRTEAFF
NA,TRBJ1-5,NA,TRBV19,TGTGCCAGTAGTACATATATAGCCAAGGGCAATCAGCCCCAGCATTTT,CASSTYIAKGNQPQHF
NA,TRBJ1-2,few,TRBV30,TGTGCCTGGAGCGCACCCCCACTACAGGCATTCTATGGCTACACCTTC,CAWSAPPLQAFYGYTF
NA,TRBJ1-2,NA,TRBV2,TGTGCCAGCAGTGTTCAGGGTGACTATGGCTACACCTTC,CASSVQGDYGYTF
NA,TRBJ2-4,once,TRBV5-8,TGTGCCAGCAGCCGCGGAAACGGAGCCAAAAACATTCAGTACTTC,CASSRGNGAKNIQYF
NA,TRBJ2-7,NA,TRBV11-2,TGTGCCAGCAGCTTATTGTCGAGGGACACCTACGAGCAGTACTTC,CASSLLSRDTYEQYF
NA,TRBJ1-1,NA,TRBV11-3,TGTGCCAGCAGCGCTGGCCGATACACTGAAGCTTTCTTT,CASSAGRYTEAFF
TRBD1,TRBJ2-3,NA,TRBV2,TGTGCCAGCAGTCTCGTGGGACAGGAAAGCACAGATACGCAGTATTTT,CASSLVGQESTDTQYF
TRBD1,TRBJ2-5,NA,TRBV4-3,TGCGCCAGCAGCTTACGGCATCCTCAGGGGGCGGGCGAGACCCAGTACTTC,CASSLRHPQGAGETQYF
NA,TRBJ2-2,NA,TRBV18,TGTGCCAGCTCACCCCGATACACAGGGCAAACCGGGGAGCTGTTTTTT,CASSPRYTGQTGELFF
NA,TRBJ1-2,NA,TRBV28,TGTGCCAGCAGTTTATCCCCGGGGCAGACTTTGGGGGGCTACACCTTC,CASSLSPGQTLGGYTF
NA,TRBJ1-3,NA,TRBV27,TGTGCCAGCAGTTTATTTGCAGGTGGAAACACCATATATTTT,CASSLFAGGNTIYF
NA,TRBJ2-1,once,TRBV6-5,TGTGCCAGCAGTTCTACGACCAGGGGCCCTGAGCAGTTCTTC,CASSSTTRGPEQFF
NA,TRBJ2-6,NA,TRBV18,TGTGCCAGCTCACTCCAAACCCCGTTCTCTGGGGCCAACGTCCTGACTTTC,CASSLQTPFSGANVLTF
NA,TRBJ2-5,NA,TRBV6-1,TGTGCCAGCAGTGAAGGGAGCAGCCTTCTAGAGACCCAGTACTTC,CASSEGSSLLETQYF
NA,TRBJ2-7,once,TRBV2,TGTGCCAGCAGTCCCGCCTACGAGCAGTACTTC,CASSPAYEQYF
NA,TRBJ1-2,NA,TRBV18,TGTGCCAGCTCACCACCTGGAGGGGGTGTACAGGTTGGCTACACCTTC,CASSPPGGGVQVGYTF
NA,TRBJ1-1,NA,TRBV10-1,TGCGCCAGCAGTGAGTCCTCCTTGAACACTGAAGCTTTCTTT,CASSESSLNTEAFF
NA,TRBJ2-5,NA,TRBV2,TGTGCCAGCATAGGGGCTTCCCAAGAGACCCAGTACTTC,CASIGASQETQYF
NA,TRBJ1-1,NA,TRBV15,TGTGCCACCACCGACAGGAAAACCGGCACTGAAGCTTTCTTT,CATTDRKTGTEAFF
TRBD1,TRBJ1-1,NA,TRBV6-5,TGTGCCAGCAGTCCTCACGAGACAGGGAGGACTGAAGCTTTCTTT,CASSPHETGRTEAFF
NA,TRBJ2-7,NA,TRBV9,TGTGCCAGCAGCGCACAGATATCGGTGCAGGAGCAGTACTTC,CASSAQISVQEQYF
TRBD2,TRBJ2-3,NA,TRBV5-1,TGCGCCAGCGGTCAGGGCGGGACTAGTGGATTCGCGGTTACGGATACGCAGTATTTT,CASGQGGTSGFAVTDTQYF
NA,TRBJ1-4,few,TRBV6-5,TGTGCCAGCAGTTACTCATGGGAGAGCAATGAAAAACTGTTTTTT,CASSYSWESNEKLFF
NA,TRBJ2-2,NA,TRBV2,TGTGCCAGCAGTGAAGCGCCAGGGGTGCGTGGGACCGGGGAGCTGTTTTTT,CASSEAPGVRGTGELFF
TRBD2,TRBJ2-7,NA,TRBV7-2,TGTGCCAGCAGCTTTACGCGGACTAGCCTTCTCTACGAGCAGTACTTC,CASSFTRTSLLYEQYF
TRBD2,TRBJ2-3,NA,TRBV19,TGTGCCAGTAGATCCTCACTAGCGGGCCGATCGGATACGCAGTATTTT,CASRSSLAGRSDTQYF
NA,TRBJ1-1,few,TRBV14,TGTGCCAGCAGCCGGGCTTTGACTGAAGCTTTCTTT,CASSRALTEAFF
NA,TRBJ1-5,NA,TRBV5-4,TGTGCCAGCAGCCAAGAAGAGGAAGAGCCCCAGCATTTT,CASSQEEEEPQHF
NA,TRBJ1-1,NA,TRBV7-2,TGTGCCAGCAGCTCGGACAGTCTGAAAGCTTTCTTT,CASSSDSLKAFF
NA,TRBJ2-3,NA,TRBV14,TGTGCCAGCAGCAAAGCCCCAACGACAGGACATACGCAGTATTTT,CASSKAPTTGHTQYF
TRBD1,TRBJ2-6,NA,TRBV28,TGTGCCAGCAGGGAACAACAGGGGTTCGGGGCCAACGTCCTGACTTTC,CASREQQGFGANVLTF